A selection of T cell receptor beta chains follows, all from one sample in a study of blood T cell repertoires in COVID-19. Sequencing was performed with immunoSEQ multiplex PCR; in TCRdb, only in-frame clones are kept and a portion is missing. Of 110,000 to 150,000 clones in the sample, roughly 84% were seen once. Sequencing used PBMCs or T cells enriched from blood (not recorded which). These receptors all come from a man aged 35 to 55 with acute COVID-19. The CDR3 runs from the conserved cysteine through the conserved F or W. A D gene is named only where the DNA matches it firmly. Not all rows give a size; the values are once, few, many and, for expanded clones, a class.

j_gene | abundance | d_gene | v_gene | CDR3nt | CDR3aa
TRBJ1-5 | few | . | TRBV28 | TGTGCCAGCAGTTTCGCTAGTAGCAATCAGCCCCAGCATTTT | CASSFASSNQPQHF
TRBJ2-2 | once | TRBD2 | TRBV7-6 | TGTGCCAGCAGCCCCGGGACTAGCGGTGACACCGGGGAGCTGTTTTTT | CASSPGTSGDTGELFF
TRBJ2-1 | . | TRBD2 | TRBV19 | TGTGCCAGTAGTGCGCCGCTAGCGGGAGCATACAATGAGCAGTTCTTC | CASSAPLAGAYNEQFF
TRBJ2-1 | once | . | TRBV7-2 | TGTGCCAGCAGCTTAGACAGGAACTCCTACAATGAGCAGTTCTTC | CASSLDRNSYNEQFF
TRBJ1-5 | . | . | TRBV19 | TGTGCCAGTAGTCCCGCGGGGCTGGATCAGCCCCAGCATTTT | CASSPAGLDQPQHF
TRBJ1-1 | . | . | TRBV6-5 | TGTGCCAGCAGCCCAGGACAGCTCACTGAAGCTTTCTTT | CASSPGQLTEAFF
TRBJ2-7 | . | TRBD1 | TRBV7-8 | TGTGCCAGCAGCCCACCGGGACAGGGAACGGGACAGTACTTC | CASSPPGQGTGQYF
TRBJ2-7 | . | TRBD2 | TRBV19 | TGTGCCAGTAGCCCCGGGAGGCCATCCTACGAGCAGTACTTC | CASSPGRPSYEQYF
TRBJ2-1 | once | TRBD2 | TRBV18 | TGTGCCAGCTCACCCGCCGTTGGGACTAGCGGGCTCTTAAGCTCCTACAATGAGCAGTTCTTC | CASSPAVGTSGLLSSYNEQFF
TRBJ1-1 | . | . | TRBV19 | TGTGCCAGTAGTACCAACAGGGATCTGAACACTGAAGCTTTCTTT | CASSTNRDLNTEAFF
TRBJ1-4 | . | TRBD1 | TRBV28 | TGTGCCAGCAGTTTATCCTTACAGGGGACGGCTAATGAAAAACTGTTTTTT | CASSLSLQGTANEKLFF
TRBJ2-6 | . | . | TRBV4-1 | TGCGCCAGCAGCCGGCGGAAGCCCTCTGGGGCCAACGTCCTGACTTTC | CASSRRKPSGANVLTF
TRBJ2-5 | . | . | TRBV6-6 | TGTGCCAGCAGGGGGGGAAAAAGCTCCCAAGAGACCCAGTACTTC | CASRGGKSSQETQYF
TRBJ1-1 | . | . | TRBV14 | TGTGCCAGCAGCCAAGACTTGGAGGGCTTAGCTTTCTTT | CASSQDLEGLAFF
TRBJ2-5 | . | . | TRBV5-4 | TGTGCCAGCAGCACCTACCCAGGGCAGGGGGAGACCCAGTACTTC | CASSTYPGQGETQYF
TRBJ1-1 | . | . | TRBV29-1 | TGCAGCGTTGAAGTTGGAAAAAGCGGGGCTGAAGCTTTCTTT | CSVEVGKSGAEAFF
TRBJ2-7 | many | TRBD2 | TRBV4-1 | TGCGCCAGCAGCCATACGAGCGGGGACCGCTACGAGCAGTACTTC | CASSHTSGDRYEQYF
TRBJ2-1 | . | . | TRBV5-1 | TGCGCCAGCAGCTTCCCCGTGGACGGGAACAATGAGCAGTTCTTC | CASSFPVDGNNEQFF
TRBJ1-2 | few | . | TRBV10-3 | TGTGCTGCCGCGCCCGCCGGGGTGAGGAGGTATGGCTACACCTTC | CAAAPAGVRRYGYTF
TRBJ2-7 | . | . | TRBV14 | TGTGCCAGCAGCCAAGATGTGGACAGTCAGCAGTACTTC | CASSQDVDSQQYF
TRBJ2-4 | . | . | TRBV7-8 | TGTGCCAGCAGCTACTTAAGGGGAGCCAAAAACATTCAGTACTTC | CASSYLRGAKNIQYF
TRBJ1-2 | . | . | TRBV10-3 | TGTGCCATCAGGTCGGGGGAAGGCTACACCTTC | CAIRSGEGYTF
TRBJ1-2 | . | . | TRBV10-3 | TGTGCCATCAGTCCCCCGGGGGGAAACTATGGCTACACCTTC | CAISPPGGNYGYTF
TRBJ1-2 | few | . | TRBV6-5 | TGTGCCAGCAGTTATGCAGGGGCGGTCTATGGCTACACCTTC | CASSYAGAVYGYTF
TRBJ2-7 | few | TRBD1 | TRBV7-6 | TGTGCCAGCAGCTTCCGAGGGGGCGACGAGCAGTACTTC | CASSFRGGDEQYF
TRBJ1-2 | . | . | TRBV30 | TGTGCCTGGAGTGGAACAGGACAGCACCACTACACCTTC | CAWSGTGQHHYTF
TRBJ1-1 | . | . | TRBV2 | TGTGCCAGCAGCAGGTTTGACACTGAAGCTTTCTTT | CASSRFDTEAFF
TRBJ2-3 | . | TRBD2 | TRBV10-3 | TGTGCCATCACCATCAGCGGGGGCACAGATACGCAGTATTTT | CAITISGGTDTQYF
TRBJ2-1 | . | TRBD2 | TRBV7-6 | TGTGCCAGCAGCTTAGGGACTAGCGGGGGGGTTAACAATGAGCAGTTCTTC | CASSLGTSGGVNNEQFF
TRBJ2-1 | few | . | TRBV6-2/TRBV6-3 | TGTGCCAGCAGTACGGGTTCCTCCTACAATGAGCAGTTCTTC | CASSTGSSYNEQFF
TRBJ1-1 | . | TRBD1 | TRBV2 | TGTGCCAGCAGAACGGGACAGGGAAACACTGAAGCTTTCTTT | CASRTGQGNTEAFF
TRBJ2-7 | . | . | TRBV28 | TGTGCCACCGGAGGGAGCGTCTACGACGAGCAGTACTTC | CATGGSVYDEQYF
TRBJ2-2 | . | . | TRBV30 | TGTGCCTGGAGTGTCAGCGCGAACACCGGGGAGCTGTTTTTT | CAWSVSANTGELFF
TRBJ1-4 | . | . | TRBV28 | TGTGCCAGCAGCACAGGGACTAATGAAAAACTGTTTTTT | CASSTGTNEKLFF
TRBJ2-5 | . | . | TRBV28 | TGTGCCAGCAGTTTGGAGGAGACCCAGTACTTC | CASSLEETQYF
TRBJ2-1 | . | TRBD2 | TRBV29-1 | TGCAGCGTTGTCGGTAGCGGGATATTTGTGCTTGAGCAGTTCTTC | CSVVGSGIFVLEQFF
TRBJ2-1 | . | TRBD2 | TRBV7-2 | TGTGCCAGCAGCCTCCTGGGACTAGCGGGACTCAATGAGCAGTTCTTC | CASSLLGLAGLNEQFF
TRBJ2-1 | . | . | TRBV5-5 | TGTGCCAGCAGCTTGGAGGTCGAGAGAATAGTCAGGGAGCAGTTCTTC | CASSLEVERIVREQFF
TRBJ1-1 | . | . | TRBV24-1 | TGTGCCACCAGCAGGGATAGGAGTACTGAAGCTTTCTTT | CATSRDRSTEAFF
TRBJ1-2 | . | . | TRBV19 | TGTGCCAGTAGCGCACAGGGTTTCTATGGCTACACCTTC | CASSAQGFYGYTF
TRBJ2-6 | . | . | TRBV30 | TGTGCCTGGAGTGCCCCCGGGGTGGATACCTTCTCTGGGGCCAACGTCCTGACTTTC | CAWSAPGVDTFSGANVLTF
TRBJ2-2 | . | . | TRBV10-2 | TGCGCCAGCATCGGGTGGAAGGGGACCGGGGAGCTGTTTTTT | CASIGWKGTGELFF
TRBJ1-2 | . | . | TRBV9 | TGTGCCAGCAGCGCCTCTGGACGGCCTGGGGGGTATGGCTACACCTTC | CASSASGRPGGYGYTF
TRBJ2-7 | . | TRBD2 | TRBV10-1 | TGCGCCAGCAGTGAGGGACTAGCGGGGCTCCAGTACGAGCAGTACTTC | CASSEGLAGLQYEQYF
TRBJ2-7 | few | TRBD2 | TRBV3-1/TRBV3-2 | TGTGCCAGCAGCCAAGATCGGGGGGGCGAGCAGTACTTC | CASSQDRGGEQYF